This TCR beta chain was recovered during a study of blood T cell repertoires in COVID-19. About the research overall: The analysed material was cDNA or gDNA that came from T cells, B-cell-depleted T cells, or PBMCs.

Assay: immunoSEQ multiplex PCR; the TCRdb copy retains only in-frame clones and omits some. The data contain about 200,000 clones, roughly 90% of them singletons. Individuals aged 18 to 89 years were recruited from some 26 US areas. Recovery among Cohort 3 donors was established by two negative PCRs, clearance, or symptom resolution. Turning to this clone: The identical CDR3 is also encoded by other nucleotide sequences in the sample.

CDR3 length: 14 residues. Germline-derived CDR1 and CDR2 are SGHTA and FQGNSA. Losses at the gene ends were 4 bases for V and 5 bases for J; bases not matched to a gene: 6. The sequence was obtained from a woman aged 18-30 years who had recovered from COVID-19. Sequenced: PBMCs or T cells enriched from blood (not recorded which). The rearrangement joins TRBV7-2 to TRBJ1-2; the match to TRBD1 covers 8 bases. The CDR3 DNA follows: TGTGCCAGCAGCTCAACAGGGGGGGCTTATGGCTACACCTTC. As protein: CASSSTGGAYGYTF.